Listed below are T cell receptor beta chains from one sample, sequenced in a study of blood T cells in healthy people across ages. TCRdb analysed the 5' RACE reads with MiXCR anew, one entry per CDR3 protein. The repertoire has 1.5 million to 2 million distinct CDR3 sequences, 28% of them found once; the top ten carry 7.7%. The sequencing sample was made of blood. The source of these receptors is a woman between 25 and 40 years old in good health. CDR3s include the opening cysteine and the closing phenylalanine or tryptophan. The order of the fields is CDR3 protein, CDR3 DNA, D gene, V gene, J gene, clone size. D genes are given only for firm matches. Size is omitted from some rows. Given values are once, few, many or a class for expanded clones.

CDR3aa: CASSLSAPGELFF; CDR3nt: TGTGCCAGCAGTTTATCGGCGCCCGGGGAGCTGTTTTTT; d_gene: .; v_gene: TRBV28; j_gene: TRBJ2-2; abundance: .
CDR3aa: CASSFWGGYNEQYF; CDR3nt: TGTGCCAGCAGTTTTTGGGGGGGGTACAATGAGCAGTACTTC; d_gene: TRBD2; v_gene: TRBV12-3/TRBV12-4; j_gene: TRBJ2-5; abundance: .
CDR3aa: CSVEEGEQYF; CDR3nt: TGCAGCGTTGAAGAGGGTGAGCAGTACTTC; d_gene: .; v_gene: TRBV29-1; j_gene: TRBJ2-4; abundance: few
CDR3aa: CASSTKGSQADGYTF; CDR3nt: TGTGCCAGCAGCACAAAAGGCAGTCAAGCAGATGGCTACACCTTC; d_gene: .; v_gene: TRBV7-3; j_gene: TRBJ1-2; abundance: .
CDR3aa: CASSLAPGTSGAVPQYF; CDR3nt: TGTGCCAGCAGCTTAGCCCCCGGGACTAGCGGCGCAGTGCCCCAGTACTTC; d_gene: TRBD2; v_gene: TRBV11-2; j_gene: TRBJ2-5; abundance: .
CDR3aa: CASSLEKSNEKLFF; CDR3nt: TGTGCCAGCAGCTTAGAGAAGTCTAATGAAAAACTGTTTTTT; d_gene: .; v_gene: TRBV7-2; j_gene: TRBJ1-4; abundance: .
CDR3aa: CASSSFDRLESEAFF; CDR3nt: TGTGCCAGCAGCTCTTTCGACAGGCTAGAATCCGAAGCTTTCTTT; d_gene: .; v_gene: TRBV5-6; j_gene: TRBJ1-1; abundance: few
CDR3aa: CSAGGGRGADTQYF; CDR3nt: TGCAGTGCCGGGGGGGGGAGAGGTGCAGATACGCAGTATTTT; d_gene: TRBD2; v_gene: TRBV20-1; j_gene: TRBJ2-3; abundance: few
CDR3aa: CASGLGLAYEQYF; CDR3nt: TGTGCCAGCGGCTTAGGACTTGCCTACGAGCAGTACTTC; d_gene: .; v_gene: TRBV7-9; j_gene: TRBJ2-7; abundance: few
CDR3aa: CAIGPGQWYGYTF; CDR3nt: TGTGCCATCGGACCGGGACAATGGTATGGCTACACCTTC; d_gene: .; v_gene: TRBV10-3; j_gene: TRBJ1-2; abundance: few
CDR3aa: CASSPGETGRNSPLHF; CDR3nt: TGTGCCAGCTCACCGGGGGAGACAGGGAGAAATTCACCCCTCCACTTT; d_gene: TRBD1; v_gene: TRBV18; j_gene: TRBJ1-6; abundance: .
CDR3aa: CASRTGQLDSPLHF; CDR3nt: TGTGCCAGCAGAACCGGACAGCTAGATTCACCCCTCCACTTT; d_gene: .; v_gene: TRBV6-5; j_gene: TRBJ1-6; abundance: few
CDR3aa: CASSLKSSVVYNEQFF; CDR3nt: TGTGCCAGCAGCTTAAAATCCAGCGTCGTTTACAATGAGCAGTTCTTC; d_gene: .; v_gene: TRBV7-9; j_gene: TRBJ2-1; abundance: .
CDR3aa: CASSFGVRPDTQYF; CDR3nt: TGTGCCAGCAGTTTTGGCGTGAGACCAGATACGCAGTATTTT; d_gene: .; v_gene: TRBV12-3/TRBV12-4; j_gene: TRBJ2-3; abundance: .
CDR3aa: CASSQGRTLNGYTF; CDR3nt: TGTGCCAGCAGCCAAGGACGGACCCTTAATGGCTACACCTTC; d_gene: .; v_gene: TRBV14; j_gene: TRBJ1-2; abundance: .
CDR3aa: CASSFRGDGAEAFF; CDR3nt: TGTGCCAGCAGTTTTAGGGGTGATGGCGCTGAAGCTTTCTTT; d_gene: .; v_gene: TRBV12-3/TRBV12-4; j_gene: TRBJ1-1; abundance: .
CDR3aa: CASSSLDRGEHEQYF; CDR3nt: TGTGCCAGCAGTTCCCTGGACAGGGGTGAACACGAGCAGTACTTC; d_gene: TRBD1; v_gene: TRBV27; j_gene: TRBJ2-7; abundance: .
CDR3aa: CASSSSGWGKDSTKNIQYF; CDR3nt: TGTGCCAGCAGCTCCTCTGGCTGGGGGAAGGATAGTACCAAAAACATTCAGTACTTC; d_gene: .; v_gene: TRBV11-2; j_gene: TRBJ2-4; abundance: .
CDR3aa: CATSGPPGPSYEQYF; CDR3nt: TGTGCCACCAGTGGCCCCCCGGGACCGAGTTACGAGCAGTACTTC; d_gene: .; v_gene: TRBV24-1; j_gene: TRBJ2-7; abundance: .
CDR3aa: CASSPLPGTVNTEAFF; CDR3nt: TGTGCCAGCTCACCATTGCCGGGGACAGTAAACACTGAAGCTTTCTTT; d_gene: TRBD1; v_gene: TRBV18; j_gene: TRBJ1-1; abundance: .
CDR3aa: CASSLEISSTEAFF; CDR3nt: TGTGCCAGCAGCTTAGAGATCTCGAGCACTGAAGCTTTCTTT; d_gene: .; v_gene: TRBV7-9; j_gene: TRBJ1-1; abundance: .
CDR3aa: CSVWVELLAKNIQYF; CDR3nt: TGCAGCGTGTGGGTCGAACTGCTAGCCAAAAACATTCAGTACTTC; d_gene: .; v_gene: TRBV29-1; j_gene: TRBJ2-4; abundance: many
CDR3aa: CASSRPGSYGYTF; CDR3nt: TGTGCCAGCAGCCGCCCGGGCTCCTATGGCTACACCTTC; d_gene: .; v_gene: TRBV7-2; j_gene: TRBJ1-2; abundance: few
CDR3aa: CASSPPGWQGTTTALGSYNSPLHF; CDR3nt: TGTGCCAGCTCACCCCCAGGTTGGCAGGGAACGACGACGGCGCTTGGCTCCTATAATTCACCCCTCCACTTT; d_gene: .; v_gene: TRBV18; j_gene: TRBJ1-6; abundance: .
CDR3aa: CASSLDPGLPTDTQYF; CDR3nt: TGCGCCAGCAGCTTGGACCCCGGACTGCCTACAGATACGCAGTATTTT; d_gene: .; v_gene: TRBV5-1; j_gene: TRBJ2-3; abundance: .
CDR3aa: CSARPPNRGTDTQYF; CDR3nt: TGCAGTGCTAGACCCCCGAACAGGGGCACAGATACGCAGTATTTT; d_gene: .; v_gene: TRBV20-1; j_gene: TRBJ2-3; abundance: .
CDR3aa: CSVETGTACNEQFF; CDR3nt: TGCAGCGTCGAAACCGGGACGGCCTGCAATGAGCAGTTCTTC; d_gene: .; v_gene: TRBV29-1; j_gene: TRBJ2-1; abundance: many
CDR3aa: CAISDPDSRQPQHF; CDR3nt: TGTGCCATCAGTGACCCCGACAGCCGTCAGCCCCAGCATTTT; d_gene: .; v_gene: TRBV10-3; j_gene: TRBJ1-5; abundance: many
CDR3aa: CASSPTGTGWPYEQYF; CDR3nt: TGTGCCAGCAGTCCAACCGGGACAGGGTGGCCCTACGAGCAGTACTTC; d_gene: TRBD1; v_gene: TRBV28; j_gene: TRBJ2-7; abundance: .
CDR3aa: CASRWTISVDEQYF; CDR3nt: TGTGCCAGCAGGTGGACAATCTCGGTCGACGAGCAGTACTTC; d_gene: .; v_gene: TRBV6-1; j_gene: TRBJ2-7; abundance: many
CDR3aa: CASSPEHEDTQYF; CDR3nt: TGTGCCAGCAGCCCAGAACACGAAGATACGCAGTATTTT; d_gene: .; v_gene: TRBV7-2; j_gene: TRBJ2-3; abundance: many
CDR3aa: CASSFRVGGGAFF; CDR3nt: TGCGCCAGCAGCTTCAGGGTGGGTGGAGGAGCTTTCTTT; d_gene: .; v_gene: TRBV5-1; j_gene: TRBJ1-1; abundance: few
CDR3aa: CASSHGLTYEQYF; CDR3nt: TGCGCCAGCAGCCACGGGCTGACCTACGAGCAGTACTTC; d_gene: .; v_gene: TRBV5-1; j_gene: TRBJ2-7; abundance: .
CDR3aa: CSATGGMETQYF; CDR3nt: TGCAGTGCAACAGGGGGGATGGAGACCCAGTACTTC; d_gene: TRBD1; v_gene: TRBV20-1; j_gene: TRBJ2-5; abundance: .
CDR3aa: CASSQELTIGDEQYF; CDR3nt: TGCGCCAGCAGCCAAGAGTTGACGATCGGCGATGAGCAGTACTTC; d_gene: .; v_gene: TRBV4-3; j_gene: TRBJ2-4; abundance: .
CDR3aa: CSARDSGTLDQPQHF; CDR3nt: TGCAGTGCTAGAGACTCCGGGACACTCGATCAGCCCCAGCATTTT; d_gene: .; v_gene: TRBV20-1; j_gene: TRBJ1-5; abundance: many
CDR3aa: CASSLGGGEGYTF; CDR3nt: TGCGCCAGCAGCTTGGGCGGTGGAGAGGGCTACACCTTC; d_gene: .; v_gene: TRBV5-1; j_gene: TRBJ1-2; abundance: few
CDR3aa: CASSSPLDRGLETQYF; CDR3nt: TGTGCCAGCAGTTCCCCCTTAGACAGGGGGCTAGAGACCCAGTACTTC; d_gene: TRBD1; v_gene: TRBV12-3/TRBV12-4; j_gene: TRBJ2-5; abundance: many
CDR3aa: CASIPGLAGSLYQETQYF; CDR3nt: TGTGCCAGCATCCCAGGACTAGCGGGATCCCTGTACCAAGAGACCCAGTACTTC; d_gene: TRBD2; v_gene: TRBV5-5; j_gene: TRBJ2-5; abundance: few
CDR3aa: CSARQGPTEAFF; CDR3nt: TGCAGTGCTAGACAGGGCCCCACTGAAGCTTTCTTT; d_gene: .; v_gene: TRBV20-1; j_gene: TRBJ1-1; abundance: many
CDR3aa: CATSLISSYNEQFF; CDR3nt: TGTGCCACCAGCCTGATTTCATCCTACAATGAGCAGTTCTTC; d_gene: .; v_gene: TRBV15; j_gene: TRBJ2-1; abundance: few
CDR3aa: CASSLAGPASGGETQYF; CDR3nt: TGTGCCAGCAGCTTAGCTGGGCCAGCGTCGGGGGGAGAGACCCAGTACTTC; d_gene: TRBD2; v_gene: TRBV7-2; j_gene: TRBJ2-5; abundance: few
CDR3aa: CASSGTSAGRGTQYF; CDR3nt: TGTGCCAGCAGTGGGACTAGCGCGGGTAGGGGTACGCAGTATTTT; d_gene: TRBD2; v_gene: TRBV28; j_gene: TRBJ2-3; abundance: .
CDR3aa: CASRRGGDNYGYTF; CDR3nt: TGTGCCAGCAGGCGGGGAGGGGATAACTATGGCTACACCTTC; d_gene: .; v_gene: TRBV6-1; j_gene: TRBJ1-2; abundance: few
CDR3aa: CASSPAKGAEAFF; CDR3nt: TGTGCCAGCAGTCCCGCTAAGGGGGCTGAAGCTTTCTTT; d_gene: .; v_gene: TRBV12-3/TRBV12-4; j_gene: TRBJ1-1; abundance: .
CDR3aa: CASSQDTVGRGRISGSNQPQHF; CDR3nt: TGCGCCAGCAGCCAAGATACAGTGGGCAGGGGGCGAATATCTGGGAGCAATCAGCCCCAGCATTTT; d_gene: TRBD1; v_gene: TRBV4-3; j_gene: TRBJ1-5; abundance: .
CDR3aa: CASSLRGYGYIF; CDR3nt: TGTGCCAGCAGTTTACGGGGTTATGGCTACATCTTC; d_gene: .; v_gene: TRBV28; j_gene: TRBJ1-2; abundance: .
CDR3aa: CASSLVRRSYEQYF; CDR3nt: TGTGCCAGCAGCTTAGTGAGGCGATCCTACGAGCAGTACTTC; d_gene: .; v_gene: TRBV7-2; j_gene: TRBJ2-7; abundance: many
CDR3aa: CASGEEWTQNEQFF; CDR3nt: TGTGCCAGCGGGGAGGAGTGGACTCAGAATGAGCAGTTCTTC; d_gene: .; v_gene: TRBV2; j_gene: TRBJ2-1; abundance: .
CDR3aa: CASSLQAGWLTDTQYF; CDR3nt: TGCGCCAGCAGCCTCCAGGCCGGCTGGCTCACAGATACGCAGTATTTT; d_gene: .; v_gene: TRBV4-3; j_gene: TRBJ2-3; abundance: once
CDR3aa: CASSQGSRGPSSYEQYF; CDR3nt: TGTGCCAGCAGTCAAGGATCCCGGGGACCAAGCTCCTACGAGCAGTACTTC; d_gene: .; v_gene: TRBV12-3/TRBV12-4; j_gene: TRBJ2-7; abundance: many
CDR3aa: CSAPHLSRGGIETQYF; CDR3nt: TGCAGTGCTCCACACCTCAGCCGGGGAGGTATAGAGACCCAGTACTTC; d_gene: .; v_gene: TRBV20-1; j_gene: TRBJ2-5; abundance: .